This T cell receptor beta chain was retrieved from a study of blood T cells in healthy people across ages. Across the study: Template-switching capture recovered about one barcoded beta molecule per two T cells.

Each donor was a healthy Caucasian individual from Russia, aged roughly 6 to 90. The CDR3 sequence is 13 residues long. The V segment lost 6 bases and the J segment 8 bases; nucleotides outside the gene matches: 6. The V gene's germline CDR1 is ENHRY and CDR2 SYGVKD. A J-beta primer mix and a sample-barcoded 5' primer were used in a second PCR of about 7 to 12 cycles. Template switching added a 12-random-nucleotide identifier to every cDNA molecule. One entry per CDR3 protein results from TCRdb running MiXCR on the 5' RACE reads. This sample yields about 1.6 million distinct CDR3 sequences, of which about 31% are seen a single time; roughly 10% belongs to the top ten.

Material: blood. The origin of this receptor is a woman aged 30 to 39 in good health. The genes are TRBV10-3 and TRBJ2-1, with TRBD2 matching over 8 bases. CDR3 DNA: TGTGCCATCAGGATGAGCGGGAGTGATGAGCAGTTCTTC. Translating gives CAIRMSGSDEQFF.